This is a list of T cell receptor beta chains from one sample in a study of blood T cell repertoires in COVID-19. Here immunoSEQ multiplex PCR was the method, and the copy in TCRdb shows in-frame clones only, minus some. The sample comprises hundreds of thousands of clones, roughly 86% of which are singletons, and 2% to 2.5% rests with the top ten. What was sequenced was peripheral blood. The receptor set was obtained from a woman in her twenties or thirties who had recovered from COVID-19. Both conserved end residues are part of each CDR3. D genes are given only for firm matches. Where a row states a size, it is once, few, many or the class of an expanded clone; other rows omit it.

size	V	J	D	CDR3	DNA
.	TRBV10-3	TRBJ1-5	.	CAISVGQGNQPQHF	TGTGCCATCAGTGTTGGGCAGGGCAATCAGCCCCAGCATTTT
.	TRBV4-2	TRBJ2-1	.	CASSQVGDNEQFF	TGTGCCAGCAGCCAAGTCGGGGACAATGAGCAGTTCTTC
.	TRBV5-4	TRBJ2-3	.	CASSSRTSPGADTQYF	TGTGCCAGCAGCTCACGGACCAGTCCGGGGGCAGATACGCAGTATTTT
.	TRBV5-8	TRBJ2-7	.	CASSNRGLTYEQYF	TGTGCCAGCAGCAACAGGGGACTGACCTACGAGCAGTACTTC
.	TRBV4-1	TRBJ2-1	.	CASSQESREQFF	TGCGCCAGCAGCCAAGAGTCTAGGGAGCAGTTCTTC
.	TRBV27	TRBJ2-7	TRBD2	CASKKAGVYEQYF	TGTGCCAGCAAGAAGGCGGGAGTTTACGAGCAGTACTTC
.	TRBV19	TRBJ2-5	.	CASGNREFGETQYF	TGTGCCAGTGGGAACAGGGAGTTCGGGGAGACCCAGTACTTC
.	TRBV7-9	TRBJ2-1	TRBD2	CASSLGLGAGGRDNEQFF	TGTGCCAGCAGCTTAGGATTGGGAGCGGGAGGACGGGACAATGAGCAGTTCTTC
.	TRBV2	TRBJ1-1	.	CASSDTRGRTEAFF	TGTGCCAGCAGCGACACAAGGGGGAGAACTGAAGCTTTCTTT
.	TRBV11-3	TRBJ2-7	TRBD1	CASSDSGTGAIYEQYF	TGTGCCAGCAGCGATTCTGGGACAGGAGCTATCTACGAGCAGTACTTC
.	TRBV7-2	TRBJ2-2	TRBD2	CASRAAGGTGELFF	TGTGCCAGCAGGGCAGCGGGGGGCACCGGGGAGCTGTTTTTT
.	TRBV2	TRBJ1-2	.	CASSEGGRVGVYGYTF	TGTGCCAGCAGTGAAGGGGGCAGGGTTGGAGTCTATGGCTACACCTTC
once	TRBV6-5	TRBJ2-3	.	CASNPRGRATDTQYF	TGTGCCAGCAACCCTCGCGGCAGGGCCACAGATACGCAGTATTTT
once	TRBV7-2	TRBJ1-5	.	CASSLAVQAPSPQHF	TGTGCCAGCAGCCTAGCGGTACAGGCTCCCTCGCCCCAGCATTTT
.	TRBV18	TRBJ2-7	.	CASSRGTSVREQYF	TGTGCCAGCTCACGGGGGACTTCAGTACGCGAGCAGTACTTC
once	TRBV7-9	TRBJ2-7	TRBD1	CASSSATRGLYEQYF	TGTGCCAGCAGCTCGGCGACGAGGGGGCTCTACGAGCAGTACTTC
.	TRBV5-4	TRBJ2-1	.	CASRQGFLGINEQFF	TGTGCCAGCAGGCAGGGGTTCTTGGGGATCAATGAGCAGTTCTTC